This TCR beta chain was sequenced for a study of shared clonotypes between healthy human individuals. In the naive CD8 group, cells lacked CD45RO and were positively selected for CCR7, so terminally differentiated effector memory CD45RA+ cells were left out. Libraries were prepared by immunoSEQ multiplex PCR; TCRdb keeps only in-frame clonotypes and omits some of them. The sample has roughly 2 million clones; about 94% are singletons. Per the germline V gene, CDR1 is SGHRS and CDR2 is YFSETQ. The CDR3 is 14 amino acids. V dropped 5 bases and J dropped 6; count of bases not matched to a gene: 9. General observations from the study: In having few donors, the study represented limited genetic and exposure-history diversity.

With respect to this clone: The antigen remains undetermined.

Material for sequencing was naive CD8+ T cells sorted from blood. This chain connects TRBV5-1 to TRBJ2-3, with 7 nucleotides matching TRBD1. The sequence was collected from a man in his late teens or twenties in good health. CDR3 DNA sequence: TGCGCCAGCAGTCGGGACAGCTCATTGGATACGCAGTATTTT. Amino acid sequence: CASSRDSSLDTQYF. Full variable domain (missing parts from reference TRBV5-1 and TRBJ2-3): KAGVTQTPRYLIKTRGQQVTLSCSPISGHRSVSWYQQTPGQGLQFLFEYFSETQRNKGNFPGRFSGRQFSNSRSEMNVSTLELGDSALYLCASSRDSSLDTQYFGPGTRLTVL.